This entry lists 6 T cell receptor beta chains sequenced from one sample in a study of response to subunit inactivated influenza vaccine. MiXCR was run by TCRdb on the RT-PCR reads, yielding one entry per CDR3 protein. The data hold about 800,000 distinct CDR3 sequences, with roughly 20% observed a single time. Source: PBMCs from blood, taken 5 days after vaccination. These receptors were collected from a man aged 50-59 years who received an inactivated influenza vaccine.

There are many counts of this clonotype. The CDR3: CASSLGTAGGRLDTQYF. CDR3 nucleotides: TGTGCCAGCAGCTTAGGAACAGCGGGGGGGCGGTTAGATACGCAGTATTTT. The chain carries TRBV7-2 and TRBJ2-3; TRBD2 matches 10 bases. The V segment lost 1 base and the J segment 5 bases; nucleotides outside the gene matches: 9. The length of the CDR3 is 17 residues. Germline CDR1 is SGHTA and CDR2 is FQGNSA.

V gene TRBV29-1 combines with J gene TRBJ1-3; no clear D gene. V lost 7 bases, J lost 4 bases, and 8 bases lay in between. This CDR3 spans 11 amino acids. The germline gives CDR1 SQVTM, CDR2 ANQGSEA. CDR3: CSGGSGNTIYF. CDR3 coding DNA: TGCAGCGGAGGGTCGGGAAACACCATATATTTT.

This clonotype appeared a few times. This chain joins TRBV27 and TRBJ1-4; maybe TRBD1 (5 bases). Germline V gene data show CDR1 as MNHEY and CDR2 as SMNVEV (reference sequence). The CDR3 length is 14 residues. V lost 3 bases, J lost 8 bases, and 13 bases lay in between. The chain's CDR3 is CASSFGFGGEKLFF. CDR3 sequence (DNA): TGTGCCAGCAGTTTCGGCTTCGGGGGAGAAAAACTGTTTTTT. Based on the CDR3 plus reference TRBV27 and TRBJ1-4, the full variable domain is EAQVTQNPRYLITVTGKKLTVTCSQNMNHEYMSWYRQDPGLGLRQIYYSMNVEVTDKGDVPEGYKVSRKEKRNFPLILESPSPNQTSLYFCASSFGFGGEKLFFGSGTQLSVL.

There are a few counts of this clonotype. The CDR3 DNA follows: TGCAGTGCTAGCAAGCAGAACCAAGAGACCCAGTACTTC. Translated, it gives CSASKQNQETQYF. This chain links TRBV20-1 with TRBJ2-5; D gene uncertain. The CDR3 runs 13 residues. The germline CDR1 and CDR2 sequences are DFQATT and SNEGSKA (reference sequence). V lost 3 bases and J 0 bases, leaving 8 bases between the germline ends.

This clonotype has more than one count but fewer than ten. The gene calls are TRBV7-9 and TRBJ2-1; tentatively, D is TRBD1 (5 bases). The germline gives CDR1 SEHNR, CDR2 FQNEAQ (reference sequence). The CDR3 consists of 15 residues. Trimming removed 0 bases at V and 9 bases at J, with 15 bases between. Here the CDR3 DNA reads TGTGCCAGCAGCTTAGCGCCAGGGTATGTGGGTGAGCAGTTCTTC. Its translation is CASSLAPGYVGEQFF.

This chain's CDR3 is CASSVVQNTGELFF. The DNA for the CDR3 is TGTGCCAGCAGCGTAGTGCAGAACACCGGGGAGCTGTTTTTT. The chain carries TRBV9 and TRBJ2-2; D gene unclear. V lost 0 bases, J lost 1 base, and 4 bases lay in between. The germline gives CDR1 SGDLS, CDR2 YYNGEE. This CDR3 has 14 residues.